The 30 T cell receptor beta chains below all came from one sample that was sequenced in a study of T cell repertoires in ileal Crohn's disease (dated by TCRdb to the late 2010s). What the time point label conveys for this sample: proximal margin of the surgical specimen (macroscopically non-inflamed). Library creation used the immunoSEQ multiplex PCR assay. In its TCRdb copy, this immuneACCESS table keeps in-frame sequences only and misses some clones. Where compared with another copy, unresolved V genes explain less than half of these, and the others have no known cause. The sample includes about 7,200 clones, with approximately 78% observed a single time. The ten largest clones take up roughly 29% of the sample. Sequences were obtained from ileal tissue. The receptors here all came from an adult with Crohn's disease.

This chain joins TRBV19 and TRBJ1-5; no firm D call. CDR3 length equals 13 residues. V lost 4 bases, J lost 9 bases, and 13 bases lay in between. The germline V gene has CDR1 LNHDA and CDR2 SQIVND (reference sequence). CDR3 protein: CASSTSRSRPQHF. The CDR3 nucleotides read TGTGCCAGTAGTACCTCACGGAGCAGGCCCCAGCATTTT.

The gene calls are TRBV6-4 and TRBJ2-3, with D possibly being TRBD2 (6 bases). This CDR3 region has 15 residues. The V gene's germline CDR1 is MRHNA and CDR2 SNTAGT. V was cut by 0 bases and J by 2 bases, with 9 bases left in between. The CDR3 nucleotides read TGTGCCAGCAGTGACTCGGAGGGAGCCACAGATACGCAGTATTTT. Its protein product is CASSDSEGATDTQYF.

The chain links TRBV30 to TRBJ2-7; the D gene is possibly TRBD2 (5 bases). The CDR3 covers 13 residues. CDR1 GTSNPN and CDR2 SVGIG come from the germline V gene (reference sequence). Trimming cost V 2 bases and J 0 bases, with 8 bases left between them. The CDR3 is CAWSRGLSYEQYF. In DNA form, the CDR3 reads TGTGCCTGGAGTAGAGGGCTCTCCTACGAGCAGTACTTC.

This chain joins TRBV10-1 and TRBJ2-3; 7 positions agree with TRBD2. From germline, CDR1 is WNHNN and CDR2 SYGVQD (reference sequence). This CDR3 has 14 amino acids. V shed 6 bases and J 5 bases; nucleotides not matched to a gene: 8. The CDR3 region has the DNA TGCGCCAGCAGCCAAGCGGGAAGCTTAGATACGCAGTATTTT. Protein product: CASSQAGSLDTQYF.

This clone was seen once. The CDR3 nucleotides are TGTGCCAGCAAGACGCAGGGGGTGGATCCGAACACTGAAGCTTTCTTT. Translation: CASKTQGVDPNTEAFF. This chain joins TRBV28 and TRBJ1-1; TRBD1 agrees at 7 bases. The ends lost 7 bases at V and 1 base at J; junction bases unmatched: 12. The CDR3 sequence is 16 residues long. Germline V CDR1 and CDR2: MDHEN, SYDVKM.

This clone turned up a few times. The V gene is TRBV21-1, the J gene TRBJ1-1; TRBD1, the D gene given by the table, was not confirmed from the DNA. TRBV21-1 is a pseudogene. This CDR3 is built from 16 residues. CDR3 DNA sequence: TGTGCCAGCAGCAAATTACCCCGACAGGGGTGGCCTGAAGCTTTCTTT. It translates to CASSKLPRQGWPEAFF.

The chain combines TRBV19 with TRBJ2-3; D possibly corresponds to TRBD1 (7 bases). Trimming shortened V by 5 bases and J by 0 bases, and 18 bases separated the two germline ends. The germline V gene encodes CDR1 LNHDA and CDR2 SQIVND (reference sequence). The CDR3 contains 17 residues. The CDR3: CASSSRGRGGSTDTQYF. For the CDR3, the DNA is TGTGCCAGTAGTTCTAGGGGGCGCGGAGGGAGCACAGATACGCAGTATTTT.

The CDR3 here is CASSVGDGESNEQFF. The CDR3 coding sequence is TGTGCCAGCAGTGTGGGGGACGGGGAGAGCAATGAGCAGTTCTTC. The chain carries TRBV6-1 and TRBJ2-1, with D perhaps given as TRBD1 or TRBD2 (5 bases each). The CDR3 sequence is 15 residues long. Trimming took off 4 bases at V and 6 bases at J, with 16 bases between the two ends. The V gene's germline CDR1 is MNHNS and CDR2 SASEGT.

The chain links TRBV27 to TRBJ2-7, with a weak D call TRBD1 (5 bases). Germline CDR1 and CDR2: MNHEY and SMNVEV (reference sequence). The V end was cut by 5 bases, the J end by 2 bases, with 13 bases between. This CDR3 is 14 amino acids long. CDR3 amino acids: CASSPPTDPYEQYF. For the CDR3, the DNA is TGTGCCAGCAGTCCGCCGACAGATCCCTACGAGCAGTACTTC.

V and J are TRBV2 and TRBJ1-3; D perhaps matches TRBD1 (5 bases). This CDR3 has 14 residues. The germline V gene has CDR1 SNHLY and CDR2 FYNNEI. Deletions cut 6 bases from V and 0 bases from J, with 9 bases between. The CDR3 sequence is CASRGGISGNTIYF. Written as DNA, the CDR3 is TGTGCCAGCAGGGGGGGGATCTCTGGAAACACCATATATTTT.

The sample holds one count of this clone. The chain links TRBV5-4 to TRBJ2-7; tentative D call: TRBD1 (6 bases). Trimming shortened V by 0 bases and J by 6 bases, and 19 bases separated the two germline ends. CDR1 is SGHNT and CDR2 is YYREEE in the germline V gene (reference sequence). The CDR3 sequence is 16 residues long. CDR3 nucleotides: TGTGCCAGCAGCTTGGTACCAGGGGCATCAGTGGCCGAGCAGTACTTC. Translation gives CASSLVPGASVAEQYF.

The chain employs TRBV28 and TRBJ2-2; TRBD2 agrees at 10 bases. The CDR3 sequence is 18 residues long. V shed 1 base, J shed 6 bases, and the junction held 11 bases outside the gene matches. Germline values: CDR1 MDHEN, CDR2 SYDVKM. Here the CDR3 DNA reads TGTGCCAGCAGTTTATACCAGCTAGCGGGAGATCTGGCCGGGGAGCTGTTTTTT. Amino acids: CASSLYQLAGDLAGELFF.

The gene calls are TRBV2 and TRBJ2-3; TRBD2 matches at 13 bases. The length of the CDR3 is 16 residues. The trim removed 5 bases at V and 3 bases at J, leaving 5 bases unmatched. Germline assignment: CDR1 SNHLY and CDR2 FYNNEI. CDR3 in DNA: TGTGCCAGCAGTCCAAGGACTAGCGGGAGAACAGATACGCAGTATTTT. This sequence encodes CASSPRTSGRTDTQYF.

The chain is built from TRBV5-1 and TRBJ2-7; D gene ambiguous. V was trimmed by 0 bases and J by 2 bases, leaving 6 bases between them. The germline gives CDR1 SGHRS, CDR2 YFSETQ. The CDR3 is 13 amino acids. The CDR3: CASSLDSTYEQYF. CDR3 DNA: TGCGCCAGCAGCTTGGACAGTACCTACGAGCAGTACTTC.

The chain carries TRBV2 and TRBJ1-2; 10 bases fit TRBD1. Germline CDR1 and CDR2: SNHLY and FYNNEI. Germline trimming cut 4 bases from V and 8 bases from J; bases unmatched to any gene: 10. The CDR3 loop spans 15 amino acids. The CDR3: CASSGPDRGLGGYTF. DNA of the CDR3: TGTGCCAGCAGTGGTCCCGACAGGGGGCTCGGAGGCTACACCTTC. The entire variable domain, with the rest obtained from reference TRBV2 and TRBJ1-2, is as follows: EPEVTQTPSHQVTQMGQEVILRCVPISNHLYFYWYRQILGQKVEFLVSFYNNEISEKSEIFDDQFSVERPDGSNFTLKIRSTKLEDSAMYFCASSGPDRGLGGYTFGSGTRLTVV.

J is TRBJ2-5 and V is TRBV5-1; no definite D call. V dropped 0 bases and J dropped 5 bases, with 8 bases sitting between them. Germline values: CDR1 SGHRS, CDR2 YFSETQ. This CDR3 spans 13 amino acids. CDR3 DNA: TGCGCCAGCAGCTTGGTGGGCCGGGAGACCCAGTACTTC. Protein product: CASSLVGRETQYF. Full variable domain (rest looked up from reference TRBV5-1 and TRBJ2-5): KAGVTQTPRYLIKTRGQQVTLSCSPISGHRSVSWYQQTPGQGLQFLFEYFSETQRNKGNFPGRFSGRQFSNSRSEMNVSTLELGDSALYLCASSLVGRETQYFGPGTRLLVL.

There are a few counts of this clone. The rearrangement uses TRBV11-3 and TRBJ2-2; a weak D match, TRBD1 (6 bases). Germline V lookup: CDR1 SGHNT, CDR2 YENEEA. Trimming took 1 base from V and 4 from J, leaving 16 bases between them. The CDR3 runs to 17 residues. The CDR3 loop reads CASSLGSIRGGTGELFF. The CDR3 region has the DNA TGTGCCAGCAGCTTAGGATCGATCAGGGGTGGCACCGGGGAGCTGTTTTTT.

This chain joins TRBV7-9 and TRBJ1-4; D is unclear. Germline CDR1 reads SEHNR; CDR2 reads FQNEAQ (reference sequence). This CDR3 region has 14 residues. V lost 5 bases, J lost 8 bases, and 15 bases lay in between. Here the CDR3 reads CASSPGREEEKLFF. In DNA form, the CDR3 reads TGTGCCAGCAGCCCGGGAAGGGAGGAAGAAAAACTGTTTTTT.

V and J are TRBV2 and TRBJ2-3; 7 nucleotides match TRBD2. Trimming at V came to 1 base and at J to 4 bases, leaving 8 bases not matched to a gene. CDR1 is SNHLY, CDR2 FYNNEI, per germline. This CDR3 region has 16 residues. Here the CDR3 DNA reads TGTGCCAGCAGTGAAGTGGCTAGCGGAGGGGCAGATACGCAGTATTTT. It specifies CASSEVASGGADTQYF.

CDR3 region: CASSEVLWAVVLYEQFF. As DNA, the CDR3 is TGTGCCAGCAGCGAAGTCCTATGGGCCGTGGTATTGTATGAGCAGTTCTTC. V and J are TRBV21-1 and TRBJ2-1; the table's D gene call, TRBD1, was not cross checked with the DNA. TRBV21-1 has pseudogene status. The length of the CDR3 is 17 residues.

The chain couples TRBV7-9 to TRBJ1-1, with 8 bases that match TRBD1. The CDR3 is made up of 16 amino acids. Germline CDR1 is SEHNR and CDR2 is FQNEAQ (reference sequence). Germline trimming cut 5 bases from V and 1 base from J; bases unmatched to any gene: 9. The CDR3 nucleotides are TGTGCCAGCAGCCAACCACAGGGGGTCTCGAACACTGAAGCTTTCTTT. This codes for CASSQPQGVSNTEAFF.

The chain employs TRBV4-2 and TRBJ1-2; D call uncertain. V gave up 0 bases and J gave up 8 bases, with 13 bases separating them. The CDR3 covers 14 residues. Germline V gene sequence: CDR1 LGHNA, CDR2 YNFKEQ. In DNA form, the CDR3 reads TGTGCCAGCAGCCAAGAAATTAGAGGCGGCGGCTACACCTTC. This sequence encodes CASSQEIRGGGYTF.

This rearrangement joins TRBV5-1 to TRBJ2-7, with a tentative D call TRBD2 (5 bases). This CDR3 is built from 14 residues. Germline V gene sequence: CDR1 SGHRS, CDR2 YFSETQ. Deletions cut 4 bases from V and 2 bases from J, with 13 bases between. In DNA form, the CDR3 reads TGCGCCAGCAGCCCCGGACTTAGGACCTACGAGCAGTACTTC. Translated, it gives CASSPGLRTYEQYF.

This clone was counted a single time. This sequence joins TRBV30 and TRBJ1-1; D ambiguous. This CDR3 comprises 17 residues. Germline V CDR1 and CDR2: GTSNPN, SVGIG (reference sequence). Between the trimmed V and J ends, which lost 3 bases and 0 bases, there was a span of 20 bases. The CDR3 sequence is CAWSDPGKRAMNTEAFF. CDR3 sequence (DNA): TGTGCCTGGAGCGACCCCGGGAAAAGAGCAATGAACACTGAAGCTTTCTTT.

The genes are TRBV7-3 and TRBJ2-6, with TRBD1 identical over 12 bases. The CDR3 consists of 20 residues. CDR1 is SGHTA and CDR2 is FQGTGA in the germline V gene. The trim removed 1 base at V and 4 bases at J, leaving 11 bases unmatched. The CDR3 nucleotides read TGTGCCAGCAGCTTAAGGGAACCGGGACAGGGGGCTGCAGGGGCCAACGTCCTGACTTTC. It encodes CASSLREPGQGAAGANVLTF.

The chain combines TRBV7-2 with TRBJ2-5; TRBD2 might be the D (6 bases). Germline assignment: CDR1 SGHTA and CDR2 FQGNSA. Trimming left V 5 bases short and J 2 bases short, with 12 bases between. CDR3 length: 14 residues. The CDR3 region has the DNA TGTGCCAGCAGCCGATCGGGGGTTCAAGAGACCCAGTACTTC. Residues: CASSRSGVQETQYF.

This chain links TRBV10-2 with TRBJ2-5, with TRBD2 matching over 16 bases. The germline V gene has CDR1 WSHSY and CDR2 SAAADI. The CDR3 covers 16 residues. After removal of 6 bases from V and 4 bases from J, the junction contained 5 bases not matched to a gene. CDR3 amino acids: CASRGTSGGALETQYF. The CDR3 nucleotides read TGCGCCAGCAGGGGGACTAGCGGGGGGGCATTAGAGACCCAGTACTTC.

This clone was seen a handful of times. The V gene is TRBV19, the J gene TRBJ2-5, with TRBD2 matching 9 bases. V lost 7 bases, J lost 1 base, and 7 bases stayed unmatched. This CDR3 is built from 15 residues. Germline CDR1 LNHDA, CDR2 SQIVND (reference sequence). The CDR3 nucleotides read TGTGCCAGTACCCCCCTAGCGGGGCCCCAAGAGACCCAGTACTTC. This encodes CASTPLAGPQETQYF.

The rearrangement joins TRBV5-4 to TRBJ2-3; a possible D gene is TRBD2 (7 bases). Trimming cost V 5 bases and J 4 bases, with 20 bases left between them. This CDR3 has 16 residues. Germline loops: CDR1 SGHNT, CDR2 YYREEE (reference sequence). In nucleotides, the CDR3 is TGTGCCAGCAGACGAGGCGGGGGCGGGGGAGCAGATACGCAGTATTTT. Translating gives CASRRGGGGGADTQYF.

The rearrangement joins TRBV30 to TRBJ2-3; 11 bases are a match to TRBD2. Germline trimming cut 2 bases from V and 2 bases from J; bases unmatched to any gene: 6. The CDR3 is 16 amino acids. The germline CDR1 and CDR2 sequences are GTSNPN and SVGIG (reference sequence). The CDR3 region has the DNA TGTGCCTGGAGTATTTTTAGCGGGGGGGCCACAGATACGCAGTATTTT. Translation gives CAWSIFSGGATDTQYF.